This T cell receptor beta chain was obtained from a study of blood T cell repertoires in COVID-19. Produced via immunoSEQ multiplex PCR; TCRdb's table is partial and in-frame only. Of a few hundred thousand clones listed, about nine tenths are singletons. Germline CDR1 reads LNHDA; CDR2 reads SQIVND (reference sequence). The germline V and J ends were trimmed by 6 bases and 5 bases, with 6 bases remaining between them. The CDR3 is 11 amino acids. This TCR was sampled from a young adult with COVID-19, enrolled during active disease. Sequencing input: peripheral blood. V and J are TRBV19 and TRBJ2-3, with D hard to call. CDR3 in DNA: TGTGCCAGTAGCGGGTTAGATACGCAGTATTTT. Translation: CASSGLDTQYF.